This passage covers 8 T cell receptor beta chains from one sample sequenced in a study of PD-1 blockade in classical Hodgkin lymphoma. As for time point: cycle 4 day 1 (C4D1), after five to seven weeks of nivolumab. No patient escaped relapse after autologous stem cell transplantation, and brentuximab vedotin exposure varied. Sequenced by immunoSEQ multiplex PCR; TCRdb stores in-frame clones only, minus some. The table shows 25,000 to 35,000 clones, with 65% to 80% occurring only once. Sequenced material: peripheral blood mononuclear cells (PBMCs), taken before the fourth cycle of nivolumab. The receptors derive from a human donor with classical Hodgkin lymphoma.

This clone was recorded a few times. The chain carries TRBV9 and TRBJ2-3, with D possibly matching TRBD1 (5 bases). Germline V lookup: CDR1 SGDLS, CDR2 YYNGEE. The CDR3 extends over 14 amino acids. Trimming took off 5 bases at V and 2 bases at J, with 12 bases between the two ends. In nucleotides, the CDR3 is TGTGCCAGCAGTGAGTTTGGGGCCACAGATACGCAGTATTTT. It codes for CASSEFGATDTQYF.

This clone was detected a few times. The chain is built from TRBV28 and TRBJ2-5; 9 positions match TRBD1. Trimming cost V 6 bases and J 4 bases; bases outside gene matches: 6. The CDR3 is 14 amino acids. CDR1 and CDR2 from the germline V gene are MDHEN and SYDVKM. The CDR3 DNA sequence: TGTGCCAGCAGCCCGACAGGGGGGAGAGAGACCCAGTACTTC. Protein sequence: CASSPTGGRETQYF.

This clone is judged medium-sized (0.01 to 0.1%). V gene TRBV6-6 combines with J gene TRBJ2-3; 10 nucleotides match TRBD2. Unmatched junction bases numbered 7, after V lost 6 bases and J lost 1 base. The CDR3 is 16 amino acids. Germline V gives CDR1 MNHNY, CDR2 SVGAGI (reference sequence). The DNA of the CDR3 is TGTGCCAGCAGACTTTCTAGCGGGGGTGGCACAGATACGCAGTATTTT. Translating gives CASRLSSGGGTDTQYF.

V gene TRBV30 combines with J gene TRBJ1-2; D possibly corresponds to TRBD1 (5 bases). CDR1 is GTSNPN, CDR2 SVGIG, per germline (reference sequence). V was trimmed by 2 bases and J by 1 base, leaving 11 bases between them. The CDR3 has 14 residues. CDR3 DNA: TGTGCCTGGAGTCCAGGGAATTTTAACTATGGCTACACCTTC. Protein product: CAWSPGNFNYGYTF.

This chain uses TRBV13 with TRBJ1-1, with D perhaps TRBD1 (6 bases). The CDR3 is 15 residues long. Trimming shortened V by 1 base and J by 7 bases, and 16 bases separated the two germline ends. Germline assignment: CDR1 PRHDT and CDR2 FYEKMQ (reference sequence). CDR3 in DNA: TGTGCCAGCAGCTTAGAGTGGAGGGGGATTGATGAAGCTTTCTTT. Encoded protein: CASSLEWRGIDEAFF.

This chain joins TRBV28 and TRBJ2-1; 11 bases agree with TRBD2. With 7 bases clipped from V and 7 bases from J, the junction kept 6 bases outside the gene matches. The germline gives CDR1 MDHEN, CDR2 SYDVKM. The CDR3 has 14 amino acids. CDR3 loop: CASKLSSGRNEQFF. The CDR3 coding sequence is TGTGCCAGCAAGTTGTCTAGCGGGAGGAATGAGCAGTTCTTC.

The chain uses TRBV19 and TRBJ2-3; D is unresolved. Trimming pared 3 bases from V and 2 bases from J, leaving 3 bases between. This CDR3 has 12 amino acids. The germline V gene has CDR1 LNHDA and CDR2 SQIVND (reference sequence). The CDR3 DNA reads TGTGCCAGTAGTATTCCCACAGATACGCAGTATTTT. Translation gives CASSIPTDTQYF.

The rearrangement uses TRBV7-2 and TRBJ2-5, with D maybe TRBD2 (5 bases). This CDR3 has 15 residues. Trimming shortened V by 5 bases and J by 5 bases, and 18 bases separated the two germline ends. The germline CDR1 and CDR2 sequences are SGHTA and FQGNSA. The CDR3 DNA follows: TGTGCCAGCAGCCCGGACTCGGCGGTGGTTGAGACCCAGTACTTC. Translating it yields CASSPDSAVVETQYF.